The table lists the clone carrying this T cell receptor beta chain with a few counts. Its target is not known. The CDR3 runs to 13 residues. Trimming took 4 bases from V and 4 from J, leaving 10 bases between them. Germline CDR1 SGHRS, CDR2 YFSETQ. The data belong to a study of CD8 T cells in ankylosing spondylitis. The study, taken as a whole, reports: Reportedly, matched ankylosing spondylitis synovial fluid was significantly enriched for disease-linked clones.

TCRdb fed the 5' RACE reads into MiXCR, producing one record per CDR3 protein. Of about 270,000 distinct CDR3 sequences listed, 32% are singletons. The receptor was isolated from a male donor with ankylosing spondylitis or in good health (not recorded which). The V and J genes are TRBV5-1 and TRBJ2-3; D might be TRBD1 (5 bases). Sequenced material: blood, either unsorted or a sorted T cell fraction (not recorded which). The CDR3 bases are TGCGCCAGCAGCGATCAGGGTTCAGATACGCAGTATTTT. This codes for CASSDQGSDTQYF.